This T cell receptor (beta chain) was sequenced for a study of neurological immune-mediated disorders. Study-level findings and limits: The absence of shared CDR3 amino acid sequences among expanded clones across subjects suggests private repertoires in all groups.

The length of the CDR3 is 16 residues. The V segment lost 2 bases and the J segment 8 bases; nucleotides outside the gene matches: 5. CDR1 is ENHRY and CDR2 is SYGVKD in the germline V gene. Note on this clonotype: Its antigen is unidentified.

One entry per CDR3 protein results from TCRdb running MiXCR on the 5' RACE reads. The table has 45,000 to 50,000 distinct CDR3 sequences, roughly 26% seen once. The V call is TRBV10-3, the J call TRBJ2-1; 14 bases are a match to TRBD2. The specimen sequenced was PBMCs. The sequence was collected from a woman between 70 and 85 years old in good health. The CDR3 DNA sequence: TGTGCCATCAGTGAGCCTGGACTAGCGGGGGGCTATGAGCAGTTCTTC. Translated: CAISEPGLAGGYEQFF.